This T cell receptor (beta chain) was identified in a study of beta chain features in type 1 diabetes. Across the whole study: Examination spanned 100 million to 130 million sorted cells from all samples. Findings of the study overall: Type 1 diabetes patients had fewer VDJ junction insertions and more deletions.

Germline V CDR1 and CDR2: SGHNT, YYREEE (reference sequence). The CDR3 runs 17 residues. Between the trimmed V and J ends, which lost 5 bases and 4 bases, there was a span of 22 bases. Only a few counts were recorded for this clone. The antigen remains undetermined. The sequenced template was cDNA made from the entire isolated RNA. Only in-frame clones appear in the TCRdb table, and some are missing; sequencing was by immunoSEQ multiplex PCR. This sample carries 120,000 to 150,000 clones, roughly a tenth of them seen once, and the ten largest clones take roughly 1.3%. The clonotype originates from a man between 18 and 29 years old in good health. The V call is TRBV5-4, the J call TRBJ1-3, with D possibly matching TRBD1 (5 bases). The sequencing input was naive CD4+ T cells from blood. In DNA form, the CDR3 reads TGTGCCAGCAGTACGGGTGGTGCGGGGCTAGGAGGAAACACCATATATTTT. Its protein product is CASSTGGAGLGGNTIYF.